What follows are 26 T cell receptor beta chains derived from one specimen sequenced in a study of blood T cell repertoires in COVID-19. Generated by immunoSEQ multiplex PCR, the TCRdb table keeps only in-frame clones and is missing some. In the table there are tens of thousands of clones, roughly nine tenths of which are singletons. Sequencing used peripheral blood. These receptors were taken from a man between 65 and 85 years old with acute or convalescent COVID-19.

In DNA, the CDR3 is TGTGCCAGCTCACCACAACAGATAGATGCTGGAAACACCATATATTTT. As protein: CASSPQQIDAGNTIYF. This chain joins TRBV18 and TRBJ1-3; D gene ambiguous. The CDR3 is made up of 16 amino acids. Trimming took off 1 base at V and 2 bases at J, with 12 bases between the two ends. Germline assignment: CDR1 KGHSH and CDR2 LQKENI.

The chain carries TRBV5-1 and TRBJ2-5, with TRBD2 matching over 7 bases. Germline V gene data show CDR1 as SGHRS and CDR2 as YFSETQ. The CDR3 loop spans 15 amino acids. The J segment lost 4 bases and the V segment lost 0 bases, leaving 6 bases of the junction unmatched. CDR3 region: CASSLGLTGGETQYF. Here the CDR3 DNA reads TGCGCCAGCAGCTTGGGTCTAACGGGAGGAGAGACCCAGTACTTC.

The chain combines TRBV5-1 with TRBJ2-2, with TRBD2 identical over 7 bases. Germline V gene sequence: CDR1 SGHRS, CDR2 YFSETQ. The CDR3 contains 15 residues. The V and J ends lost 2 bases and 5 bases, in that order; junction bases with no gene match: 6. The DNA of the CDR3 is TGCGCCAGCAGCTTTGGCAGGGAGGGAACCGGGGAGCTGTTTTTT. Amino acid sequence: CASSFGREGTGELFF.

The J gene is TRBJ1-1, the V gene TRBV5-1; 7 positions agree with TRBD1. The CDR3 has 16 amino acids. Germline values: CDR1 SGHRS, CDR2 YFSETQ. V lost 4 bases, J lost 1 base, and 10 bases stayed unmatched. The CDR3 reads CASSPTAGTENTEAFF. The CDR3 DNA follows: TGCGCCAGCAGCCCCACAGCCGGGACAGAGAACACTGAAGCTTTCTTT.

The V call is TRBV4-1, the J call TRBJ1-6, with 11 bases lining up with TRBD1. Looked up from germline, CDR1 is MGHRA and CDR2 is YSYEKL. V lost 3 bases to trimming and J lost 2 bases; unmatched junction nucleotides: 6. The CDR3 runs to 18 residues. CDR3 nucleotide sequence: TGCGCCAGCAGCCACGTACCGGACAGGGGGCCCTATAATTCACCCCTCCACTTT. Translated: CASSHVPDRGPYNSPLHF.

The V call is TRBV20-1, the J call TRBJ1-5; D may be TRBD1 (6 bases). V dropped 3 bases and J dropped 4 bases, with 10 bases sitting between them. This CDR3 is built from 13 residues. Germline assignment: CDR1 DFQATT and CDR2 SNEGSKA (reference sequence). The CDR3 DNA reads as TGCAGTGCTAGTGTGGACAGAAATCAGCCCCAGCATTTT. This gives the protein CSASVDRNQPQHF.

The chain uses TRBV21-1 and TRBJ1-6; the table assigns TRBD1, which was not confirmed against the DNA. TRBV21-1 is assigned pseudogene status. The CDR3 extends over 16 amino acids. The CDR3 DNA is TGTGCCAGCAGCAAAGCCTCGGACAGGACCAATAGGCCCCTCCACTTT. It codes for CASSKASDRTNRPLHF.

The CDR3: CASSGTGGIVAKNIQYF. CDR3 bases: TGTGCCAGCAGCGGGACAGGGGGTATTGTAGCCAAAAACATTCAGTACTTC. The rearrangement links TRBV7-8 to TRBJ2-4; 11 bases agree with TRBD1. Germline assignment: CDR1 SGHVS and CDR2 FQNEAQ. This CDR3 region has 17 residues. V shed 5 bases and J 0 bases; nucleotides not matched to a gene: 6.

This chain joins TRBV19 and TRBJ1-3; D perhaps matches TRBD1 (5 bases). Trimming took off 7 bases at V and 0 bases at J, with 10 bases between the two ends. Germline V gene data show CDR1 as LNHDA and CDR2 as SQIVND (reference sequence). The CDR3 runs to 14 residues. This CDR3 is CASTQGYSGNTIYF. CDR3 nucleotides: TGTGCCAGTACGCAGGGATACTCTGGAAACACCATATATTTT.

The CDR3 sequence is CAGKTTGGTEAFF. As DNA, the CDR3 is TGTGCCGGGAAGACGACAGGGGGCACTGAAGCTTTCTTT. The V and J genes are TRBV28 and TRBJ1-1, with 9 bases fitting TRBD1. CDR1 is MDHEN and CDR2 is SYDVKM in the germline V gene. This CDR3 is 13 amino acids long. Trimming cost V 11 bases and J 4 bases; bases outside gene matches: 8.

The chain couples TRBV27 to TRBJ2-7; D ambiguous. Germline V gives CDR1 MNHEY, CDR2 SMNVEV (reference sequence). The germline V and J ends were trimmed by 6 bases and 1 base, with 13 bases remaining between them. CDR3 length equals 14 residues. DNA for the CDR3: TGTGCCAGCAGCTTAGGTGGCTCGTCCTACGAGCAGTACTTC. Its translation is CASSLGGSSYEQYF.

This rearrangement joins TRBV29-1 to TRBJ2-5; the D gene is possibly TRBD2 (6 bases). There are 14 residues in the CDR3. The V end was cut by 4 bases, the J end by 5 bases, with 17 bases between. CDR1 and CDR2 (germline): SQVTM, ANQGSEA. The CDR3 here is CSVGRGRPLETQYF. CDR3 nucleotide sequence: TGCAGCGTTGGGAGGGGAAGGCCGCTGGAGACCCAGTACTTC.

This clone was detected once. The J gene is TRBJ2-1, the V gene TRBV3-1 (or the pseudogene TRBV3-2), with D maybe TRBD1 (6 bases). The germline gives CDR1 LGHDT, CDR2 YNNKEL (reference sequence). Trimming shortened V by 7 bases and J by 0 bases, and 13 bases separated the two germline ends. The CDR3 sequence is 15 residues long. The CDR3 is CASTPLDSSYNEQFF. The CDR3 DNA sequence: TGTGCCAGCACCCCGTTGGACAGCTCCTACAATGAGCAGTTCTTC.

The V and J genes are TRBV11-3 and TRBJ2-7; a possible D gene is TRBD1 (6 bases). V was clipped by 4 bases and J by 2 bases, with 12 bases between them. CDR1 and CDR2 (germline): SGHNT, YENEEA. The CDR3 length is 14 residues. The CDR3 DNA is TGTGCCAGCAGCTCTTACAGGGAACCCTACGAGCAGTACTTC. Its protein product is CASSSYREPYEQYF. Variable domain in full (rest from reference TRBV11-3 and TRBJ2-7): EAGVVQSPRYKIIEKKQPVAFWCNPISGHNTLYWYLQNLGQGPELLIRYENEEAVDDSQLPKDRFSAERLKGVDSTLKIQPAELGDSAVYLCASSSYREPYEQYFGPGTRLTVT.

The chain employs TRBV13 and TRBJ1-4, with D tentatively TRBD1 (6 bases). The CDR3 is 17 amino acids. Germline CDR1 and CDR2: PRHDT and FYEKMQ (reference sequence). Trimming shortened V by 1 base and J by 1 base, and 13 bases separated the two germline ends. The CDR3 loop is CASSLVGLTGTNEKLFF. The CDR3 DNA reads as TGTGCCAGCAGCTTAGTCGGATTGACAGGAACTAATGAAAAACTGTTTTTT.

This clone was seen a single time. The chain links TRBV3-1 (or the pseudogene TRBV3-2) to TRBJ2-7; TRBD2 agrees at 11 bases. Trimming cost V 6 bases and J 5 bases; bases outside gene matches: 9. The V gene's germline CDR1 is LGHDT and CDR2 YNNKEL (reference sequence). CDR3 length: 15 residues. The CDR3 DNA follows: TGTGCCAGCAGGGCTACTAGCGGGAGAAGCAACGAGCAGTACTTC. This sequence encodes CASRATSGRSNEQYF.

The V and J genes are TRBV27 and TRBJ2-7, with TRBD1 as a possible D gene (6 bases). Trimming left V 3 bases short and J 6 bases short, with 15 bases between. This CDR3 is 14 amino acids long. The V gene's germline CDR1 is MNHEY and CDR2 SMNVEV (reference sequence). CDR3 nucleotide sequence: TGTGCCAGCAGTTTGGACAGTCCCCCCTCCGAGCAGTACTTC. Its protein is CASSLDSPPSEQYF.

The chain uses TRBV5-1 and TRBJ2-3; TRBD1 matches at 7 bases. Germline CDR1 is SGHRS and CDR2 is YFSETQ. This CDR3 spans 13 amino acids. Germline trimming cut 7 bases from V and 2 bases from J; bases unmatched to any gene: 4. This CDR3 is CASRQGSTDTQYF. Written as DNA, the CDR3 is TGCGCCAGCCGACAGGGATCCACAGATACGCAGTATTTT.

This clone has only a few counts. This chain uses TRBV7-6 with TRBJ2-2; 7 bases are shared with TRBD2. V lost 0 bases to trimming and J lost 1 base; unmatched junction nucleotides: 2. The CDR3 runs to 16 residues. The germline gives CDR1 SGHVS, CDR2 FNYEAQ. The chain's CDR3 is CASSLAPGGNTGELFF. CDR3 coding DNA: TGTGCCAGCAGCTTAGCGCCGGGGGGGAACACCGGGGAGCTGTTTTTT.

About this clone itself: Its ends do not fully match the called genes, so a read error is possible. The CDR3 coding sequence is TGTGCTAGCAGCCCCGGACAGGGGGCCTTCTACGAGCAGTACTTC. Residues: CASSPGQGAFYEQYF. The chain has TRBV7-7 and TRBJ2-7; 11 bases agree with TRBD1. Germline V CDR1 and CDR2: SSHAT, FNYEAQ (reference sequence). This CDR3 spans 15 amino acids.

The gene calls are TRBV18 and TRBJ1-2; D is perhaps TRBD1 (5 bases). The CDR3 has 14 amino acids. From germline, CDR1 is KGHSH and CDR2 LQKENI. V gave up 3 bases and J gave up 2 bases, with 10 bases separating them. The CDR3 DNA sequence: TGTGCCAGCTCACCTACAGGCCGGAACTATGGCTACACCTTC. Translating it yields CASSPTGRNYGYTF.

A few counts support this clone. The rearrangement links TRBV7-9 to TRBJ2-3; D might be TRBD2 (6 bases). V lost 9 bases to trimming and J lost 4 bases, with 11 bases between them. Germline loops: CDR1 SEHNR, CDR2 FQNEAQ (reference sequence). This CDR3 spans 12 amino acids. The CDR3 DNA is TGTGCCAGTTCCTGGGAGGCAGATACGCAGTATTTT. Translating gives CASSWEADTQYF.

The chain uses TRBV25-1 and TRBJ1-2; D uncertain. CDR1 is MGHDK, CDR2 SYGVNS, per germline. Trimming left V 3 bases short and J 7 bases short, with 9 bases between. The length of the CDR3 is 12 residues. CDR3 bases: TGTGCCAGCAGTGACGGGGTGGGTGGCTACACCTTC. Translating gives CASSDGVGGYTF.

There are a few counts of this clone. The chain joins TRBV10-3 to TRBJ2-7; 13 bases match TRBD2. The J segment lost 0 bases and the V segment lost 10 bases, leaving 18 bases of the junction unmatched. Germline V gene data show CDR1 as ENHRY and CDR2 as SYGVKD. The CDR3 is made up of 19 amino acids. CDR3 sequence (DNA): TGTGCCACCAGCCGTCCCGGACTAGCGGGAGTAGGGAGCTCCTACGAGCAGTACTTC. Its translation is CATSRPGLAGVGSSYEQYF.

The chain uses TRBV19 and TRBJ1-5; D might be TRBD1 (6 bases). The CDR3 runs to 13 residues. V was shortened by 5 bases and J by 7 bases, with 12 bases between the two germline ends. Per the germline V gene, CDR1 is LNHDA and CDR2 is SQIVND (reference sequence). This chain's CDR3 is CASSPGQYQPQHF. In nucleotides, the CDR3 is TGTGCCAGTAGTCCCGGACAGTACCAGCCCCAGCATTTT.

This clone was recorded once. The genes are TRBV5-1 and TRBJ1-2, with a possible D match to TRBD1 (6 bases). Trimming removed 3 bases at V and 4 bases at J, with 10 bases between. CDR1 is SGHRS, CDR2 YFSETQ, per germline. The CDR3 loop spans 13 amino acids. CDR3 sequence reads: CASSSDSTYGYTF. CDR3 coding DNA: TGCGCCAGCAGCTCGGACAGCACCTATGGCTACACCTTC.